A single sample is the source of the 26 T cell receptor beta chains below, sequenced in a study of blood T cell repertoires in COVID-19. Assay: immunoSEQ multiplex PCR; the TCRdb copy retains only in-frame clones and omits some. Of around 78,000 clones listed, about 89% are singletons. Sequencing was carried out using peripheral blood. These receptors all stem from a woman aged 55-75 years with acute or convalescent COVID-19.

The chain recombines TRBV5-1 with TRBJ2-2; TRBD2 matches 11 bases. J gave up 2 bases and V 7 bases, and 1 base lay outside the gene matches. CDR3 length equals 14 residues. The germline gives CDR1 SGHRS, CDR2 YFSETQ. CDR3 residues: CASRLAGNTGELFF. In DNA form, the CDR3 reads TGCGCCAGCCGACTAGCGGGAAACACCGGGGAGCTGTTTTTT. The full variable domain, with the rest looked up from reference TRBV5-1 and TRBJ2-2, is KAGVTQTPRYLIKTRGQQVTLSCSPISGHRSVSWYQQTPGQGLQFLFEYFSETQRNKGNFPGRFSGRQFSNSRSEMNVSTLELGDSALYLCASRLAGNTGELFFGEGSRLTVL.

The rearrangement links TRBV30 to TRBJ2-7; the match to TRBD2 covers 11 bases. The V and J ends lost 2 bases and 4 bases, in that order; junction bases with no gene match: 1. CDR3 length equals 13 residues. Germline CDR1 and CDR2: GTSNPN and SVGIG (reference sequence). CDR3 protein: CAWSLAGGYEQYF. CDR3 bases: TGTGCCTGGAGTCTAGCGGGAGGATACGAGCAGTACTTC. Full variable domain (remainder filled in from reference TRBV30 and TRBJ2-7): SQTIHQWPATLVQPVGSPLSLECTVEGTSNPNLYWYRQAAGRGLQLLFYSVGIGQISSEVPQNLSASRPQDRQFILSSKKLLLSDSGFYLCAWSLAGGYEQYFGPGTRLTVT.

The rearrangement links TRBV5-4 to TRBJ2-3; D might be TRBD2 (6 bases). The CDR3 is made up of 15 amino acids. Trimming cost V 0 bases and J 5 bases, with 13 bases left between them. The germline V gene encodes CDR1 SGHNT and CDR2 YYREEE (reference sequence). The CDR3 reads CASSLAGGARDTQYF. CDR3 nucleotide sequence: TGTGCCAGCAGCTTGGCGGGCGGGGCGAGAGATACGCAGTATTTT.

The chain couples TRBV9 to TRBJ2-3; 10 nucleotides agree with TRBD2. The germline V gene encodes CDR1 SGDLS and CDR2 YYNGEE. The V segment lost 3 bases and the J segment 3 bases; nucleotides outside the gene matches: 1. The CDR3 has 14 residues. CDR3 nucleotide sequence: TGTGCCAGCAGCGGGGGACTAGCGACAGATACGCAGTATTTT. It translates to CASSGGLATDTQYF.

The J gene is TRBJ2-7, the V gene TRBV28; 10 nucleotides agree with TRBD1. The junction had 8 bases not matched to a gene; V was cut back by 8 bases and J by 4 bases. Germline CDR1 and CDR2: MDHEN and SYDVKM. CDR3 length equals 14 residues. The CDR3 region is CASRTGTGVYEQYF. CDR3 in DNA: TGTGCCAGCCGGACCGGGACAGGGGTATACGAGCAGTACTTC.

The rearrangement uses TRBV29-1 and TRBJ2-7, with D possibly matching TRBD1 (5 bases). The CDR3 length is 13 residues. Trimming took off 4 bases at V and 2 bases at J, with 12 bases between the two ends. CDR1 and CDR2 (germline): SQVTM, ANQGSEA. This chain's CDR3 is CSVGAGLTYEQYF. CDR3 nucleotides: TGCAGCGTTGGGGCAGGGTTGACCTACGAGCAGTACTTC.

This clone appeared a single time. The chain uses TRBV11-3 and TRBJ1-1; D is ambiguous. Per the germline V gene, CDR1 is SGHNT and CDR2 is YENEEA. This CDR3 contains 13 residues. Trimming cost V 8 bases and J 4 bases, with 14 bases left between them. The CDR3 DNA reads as TGTGCCAGCTCCCGGCTGGGAGGCACTGAAGCTTTCTTT. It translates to CASSRLGGTEAFF.

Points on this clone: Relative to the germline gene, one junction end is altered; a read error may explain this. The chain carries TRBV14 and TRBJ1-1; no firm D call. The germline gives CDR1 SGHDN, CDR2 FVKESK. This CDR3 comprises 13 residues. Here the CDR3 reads CASSRMSVGACYF. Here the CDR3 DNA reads TGTGCCAGCAGCCGCATGAGCGTAGGAGCTTGCTATTTT.

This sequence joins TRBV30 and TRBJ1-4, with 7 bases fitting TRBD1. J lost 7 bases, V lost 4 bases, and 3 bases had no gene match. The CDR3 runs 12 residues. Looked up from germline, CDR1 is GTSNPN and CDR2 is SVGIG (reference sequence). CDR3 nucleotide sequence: TGTGCCTGGAAGGCAGGGGGTGAAAAACTGTTTTTT. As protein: CAWKAGGEKLFF.

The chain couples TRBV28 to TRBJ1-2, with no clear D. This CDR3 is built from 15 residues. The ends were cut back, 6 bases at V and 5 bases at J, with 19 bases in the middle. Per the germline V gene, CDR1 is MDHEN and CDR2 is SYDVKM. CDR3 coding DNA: TGTGCCAGCAGCCCCCGAAGCCCTGTCCTATATGGCTACACCTTC. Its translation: CASSPRSPVLYGYTF.

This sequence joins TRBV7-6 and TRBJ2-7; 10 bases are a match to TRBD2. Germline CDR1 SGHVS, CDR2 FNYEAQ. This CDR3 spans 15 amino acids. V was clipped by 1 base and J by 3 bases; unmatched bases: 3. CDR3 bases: TGTGCCAGCAGCTTAGGCTCTAGCGGGAGCTACGAGCAGTACTTC. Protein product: CASSLGSSGSYEQYF.

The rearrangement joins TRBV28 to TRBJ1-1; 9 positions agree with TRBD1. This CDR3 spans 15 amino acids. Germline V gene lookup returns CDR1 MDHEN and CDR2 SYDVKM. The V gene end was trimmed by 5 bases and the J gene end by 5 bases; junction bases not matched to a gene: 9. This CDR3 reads CASSRAQGAWTEAFF. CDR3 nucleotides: TGTGCCAGCAGTCGGGCACAGGGGGCTTGGACTGAAGCTTTCTTT.

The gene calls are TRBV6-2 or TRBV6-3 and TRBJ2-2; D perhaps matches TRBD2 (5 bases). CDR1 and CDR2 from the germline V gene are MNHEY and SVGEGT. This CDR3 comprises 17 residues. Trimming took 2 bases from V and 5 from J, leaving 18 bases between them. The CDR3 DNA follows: TGTGCCAGCAGTTACGGGAGCACGATAGCCACAACCGGGGAGCTGTTTTTT. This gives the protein CASSYGSTIATTGELFF.

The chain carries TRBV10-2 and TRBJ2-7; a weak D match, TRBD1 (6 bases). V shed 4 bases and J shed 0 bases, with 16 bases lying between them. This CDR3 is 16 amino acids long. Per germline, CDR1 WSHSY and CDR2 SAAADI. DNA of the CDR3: TGCGCCAGCAGTGCCCGACAGGTGCGATTCTCCTACGAGCAGTACTTC. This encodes CASSARQVRFSYEQYF.

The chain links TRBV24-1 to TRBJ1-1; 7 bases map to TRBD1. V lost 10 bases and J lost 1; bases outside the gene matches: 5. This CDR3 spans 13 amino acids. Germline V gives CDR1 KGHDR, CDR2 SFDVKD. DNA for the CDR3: TGTGCCACGAAGGGACAGCAGAACACTGAAGCTTTCTTT. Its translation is CATKGQQNTEAFF.

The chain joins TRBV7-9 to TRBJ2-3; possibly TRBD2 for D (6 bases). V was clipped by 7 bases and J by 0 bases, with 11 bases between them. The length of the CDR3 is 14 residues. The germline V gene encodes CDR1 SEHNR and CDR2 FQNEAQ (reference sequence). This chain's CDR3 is CASTRGGSTDTQYF. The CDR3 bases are TGTGCCAGCACCCGTGGGGGGAGCACAGATACGCAGTATTTT.

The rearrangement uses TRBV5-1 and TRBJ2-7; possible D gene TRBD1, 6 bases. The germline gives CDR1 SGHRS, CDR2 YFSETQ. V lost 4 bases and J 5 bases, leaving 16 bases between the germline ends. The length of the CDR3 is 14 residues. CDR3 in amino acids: CASSRGQPGNEQYF. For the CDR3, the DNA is TGCGCCAGCAGCCGAGGACAGCCCGGGAACGAGCAGTACTTC.

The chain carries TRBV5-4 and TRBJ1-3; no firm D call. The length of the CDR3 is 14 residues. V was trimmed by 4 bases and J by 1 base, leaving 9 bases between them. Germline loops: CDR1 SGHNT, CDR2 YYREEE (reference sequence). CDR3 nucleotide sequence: TGTGCCAGCAGCCGTTTCAGTTCTGGAAACACCATATATTTT. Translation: CASSRFSSGNTIYF.

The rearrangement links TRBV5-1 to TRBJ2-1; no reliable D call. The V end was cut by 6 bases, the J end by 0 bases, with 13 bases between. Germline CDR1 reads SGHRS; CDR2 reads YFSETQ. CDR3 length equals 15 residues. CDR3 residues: CASTRPQSSYNEQFF. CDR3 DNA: TGCGCCAGCACCAGGCCCCAGAGCTCCTACAATGAGCAGTTCTTC.

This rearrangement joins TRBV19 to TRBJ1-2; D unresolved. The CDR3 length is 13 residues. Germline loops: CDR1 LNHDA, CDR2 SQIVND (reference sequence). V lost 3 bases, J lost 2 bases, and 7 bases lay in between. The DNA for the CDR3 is TGTGCCAGTAGTATGGGAGAAAACTATGGCTACACCTTC. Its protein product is CASSMGENYGYTF. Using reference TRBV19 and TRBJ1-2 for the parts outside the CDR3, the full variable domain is DGGITQSPKYLFRKEGQNVTLSCEQNLNHDAMYWYRQDPGQGLRLIYYSQIVNDFQKGDIAEGYSVSREKKESFPLTVTSAQKNPTAFYLCASSMGENYGYTFGSGTRLTVV.

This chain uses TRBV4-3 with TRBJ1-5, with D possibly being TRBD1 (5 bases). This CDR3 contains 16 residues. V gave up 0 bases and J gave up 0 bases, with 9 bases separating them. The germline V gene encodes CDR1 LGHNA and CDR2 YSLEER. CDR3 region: CASSQEFQGSNQPQHF. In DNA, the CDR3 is TGCGCCAGCAGCCAAGAGTTCCAGGGTAGCAATCAGCCCCAGCATTTT.

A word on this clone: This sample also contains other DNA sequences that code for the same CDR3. This CDR3 is CASSSLAGGPVTGELFF. The CDR3, as DNA: TGTGCCAGCAGCTCACTAGCGGGGGGGCCTGTCACCGGGGAGCTGTTTTTT. The chain is built from TRBV7-3 and TRBJ2-2; 13 nucleotides align to TRBD2. The CDR3 extends over 17 amino acids. The germline CDR1 and CDR2 sequences are SGHTA and FQGTGA. The trim removed 4 bases at V and 4 bases at J, leaving 6 bases unmatched. Variable domain in full (rest from reference TRBV7-3 and TRBJ2-2): GAGVSQTPSNKVTEKGKYVELRCDPISGHTALYWYRQSLGQGPEFLIYFQGTGAADDSGLPNDRFFAVRPEGSVSTLKIQRTERGDSAVYLCASSSLAGGPVTGELFFGEGSRLTVL.

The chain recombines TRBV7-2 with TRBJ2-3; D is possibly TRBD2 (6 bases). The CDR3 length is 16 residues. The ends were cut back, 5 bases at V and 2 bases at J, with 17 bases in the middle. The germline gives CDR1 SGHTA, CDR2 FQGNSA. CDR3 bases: TGTGCCAGCAGCACGCGGACTATGTTATACACAGATACGCAGTATTTT. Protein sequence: CASSTRTMLYTDTQYF.

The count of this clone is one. The DNA of the CDR3 is TGTGCCTGGAGGAGACAGGGCGGGAACACTGAAGCTTTCTTT. Its translation is CAWRRQGGNTEAFF. The rearrangement joins TRBV30 to TRBJ1-1; 7 bases are shared with TRBD1. CDR1 is GTSNPN, CDR2 SVGIG, per germline (reference sequence). CDR3 length: 14 residues. J lost 1 base, V lost 3 bases, and 5 bases had no gene match.

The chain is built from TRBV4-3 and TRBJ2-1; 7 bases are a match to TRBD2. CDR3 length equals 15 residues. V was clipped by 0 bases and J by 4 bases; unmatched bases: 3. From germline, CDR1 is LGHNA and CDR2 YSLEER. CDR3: CASSQDPAGYNEQFF. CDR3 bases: TGCGCCAGCAGCCAAGATCCAGCGGGATACAATGAGCAGTTCTTC.

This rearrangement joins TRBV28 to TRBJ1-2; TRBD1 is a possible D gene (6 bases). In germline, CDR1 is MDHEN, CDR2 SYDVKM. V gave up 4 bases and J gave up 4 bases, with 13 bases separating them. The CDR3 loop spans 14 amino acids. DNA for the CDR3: TGTGCCAGCAGTTCGGGGGGGACACTCTATGGCTACACCTTC. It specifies CASSSGGTLYGYTF.